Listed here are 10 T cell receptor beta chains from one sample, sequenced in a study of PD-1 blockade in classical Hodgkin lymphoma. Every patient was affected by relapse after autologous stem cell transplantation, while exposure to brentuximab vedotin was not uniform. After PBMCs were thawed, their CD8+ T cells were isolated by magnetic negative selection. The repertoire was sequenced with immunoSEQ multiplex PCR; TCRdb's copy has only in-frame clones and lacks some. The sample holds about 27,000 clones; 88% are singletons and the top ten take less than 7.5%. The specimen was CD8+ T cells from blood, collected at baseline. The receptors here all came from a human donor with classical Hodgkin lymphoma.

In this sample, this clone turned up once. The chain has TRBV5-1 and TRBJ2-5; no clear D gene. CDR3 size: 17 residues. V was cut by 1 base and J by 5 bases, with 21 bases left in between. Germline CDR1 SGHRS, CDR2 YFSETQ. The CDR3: CASSLYPIENFGETQYF. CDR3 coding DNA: TGCGCCAGCAGCTTGTACCCGATCGAGAATTTCGGGGAGACCCAGTACTTC. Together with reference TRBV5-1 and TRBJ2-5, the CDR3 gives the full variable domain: KAGVTQTPRYLIKTRGQQVTLSCSPISGHRSVSWYQQTPGQGLQFLFEYFSETQRNKGNFPGRFSGRQFSNSRSEMNVSTLELGDSALYLCASSLYPIENFGETQYFGPGTRLLVL.

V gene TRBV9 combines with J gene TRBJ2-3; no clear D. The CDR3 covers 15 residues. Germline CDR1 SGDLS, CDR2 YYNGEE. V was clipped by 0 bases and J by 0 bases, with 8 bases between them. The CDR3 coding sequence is TGTGCCAGCAGCGTAGAGGGTGCTAGCACAGATACGCAGTATTTT. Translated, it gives CASSVEGASTDTQYF.

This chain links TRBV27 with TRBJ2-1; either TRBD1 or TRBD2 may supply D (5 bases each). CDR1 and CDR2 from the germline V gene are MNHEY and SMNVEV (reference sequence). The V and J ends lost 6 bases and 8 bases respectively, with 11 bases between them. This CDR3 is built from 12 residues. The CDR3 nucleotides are TGTGCCAGCAGCCGAGGGGTCCATGAGCAGTTCTTC. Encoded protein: CASSRGVHEQFF.

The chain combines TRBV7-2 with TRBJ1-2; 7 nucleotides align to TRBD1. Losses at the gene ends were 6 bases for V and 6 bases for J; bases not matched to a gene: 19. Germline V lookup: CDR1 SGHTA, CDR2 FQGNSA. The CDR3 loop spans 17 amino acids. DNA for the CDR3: TGTGCCAGCAGACGAACCGACAGGGACATGCGCTCTCATGGCTACACCTTC. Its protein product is CASRRTDRDMRSHGYTF. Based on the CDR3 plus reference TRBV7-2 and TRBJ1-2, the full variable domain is GAGVSQSPSNKVTEKGKDVELRCDPISGHTALYWYRQSLGQGLEFLIYFQGNSAPDKSGLPSDRFSAERTGGSVSTLTIQRTQQEDSAVYLCASRRTDRDMRSHGYTFGSGTRLTVV.

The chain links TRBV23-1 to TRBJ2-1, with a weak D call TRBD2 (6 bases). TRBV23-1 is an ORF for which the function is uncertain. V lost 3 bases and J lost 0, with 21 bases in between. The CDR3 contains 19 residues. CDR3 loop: CASSHPGGTGKSSYNEQFF. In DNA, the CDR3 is TGCGCCAGCAGTCACCCCGGGGGTACCGGCAAGAGCTCCTACAATGAGCAGTTCTTC.

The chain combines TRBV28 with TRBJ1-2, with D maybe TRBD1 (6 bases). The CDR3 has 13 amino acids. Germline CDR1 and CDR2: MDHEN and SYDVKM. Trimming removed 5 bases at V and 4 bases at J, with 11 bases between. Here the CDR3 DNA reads TGTGCCAGCAGTGGAGGGACACCCTATGGCTACACCTTC. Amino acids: CASSGGTPYGYTF.

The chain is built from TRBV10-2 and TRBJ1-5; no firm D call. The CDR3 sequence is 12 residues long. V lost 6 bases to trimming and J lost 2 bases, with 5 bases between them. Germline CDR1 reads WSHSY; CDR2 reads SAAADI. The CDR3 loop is CASSTGNQPQHF. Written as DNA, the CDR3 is TGCGCCAGCAGCACAGGCAATCAGCCCCAGCATTTT.

CDR3 DNA: TGTGCCTGGAGTGTAGCCTGGGAGCAGTACTTC. It yields the protein CAWSVAWEQYF. V gene TRBV30 combines with J gene TRBJ2-7, with D unresolved. Per germline, CDR1 GTSNPN and CDR2 SVGIG (reference sequence). V shed 0 bases and J shed 7 bases, with 7 bases lying between them. The CDR3 is made up of 11 amino acids.

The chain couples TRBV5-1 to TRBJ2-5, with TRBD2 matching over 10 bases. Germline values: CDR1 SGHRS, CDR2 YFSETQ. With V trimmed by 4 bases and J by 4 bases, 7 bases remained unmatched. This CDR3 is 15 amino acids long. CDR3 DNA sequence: TGCGCCAGCAGCCCTAGCGGGAGAGTTATAGAGACCCAGTACTTC. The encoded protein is CASSPSGRVIETQYF. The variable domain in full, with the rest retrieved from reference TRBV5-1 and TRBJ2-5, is KAGVTQTPRYLIKTRGQQVTLSCSPISGHRSVSWYQQTPGQGLQFLFEYFSETQRNKGNFPGRFSGRQFSNSRSEMNVSTLELGDSALYLCASSPSGRVIETQYFGPGTRLLVL.

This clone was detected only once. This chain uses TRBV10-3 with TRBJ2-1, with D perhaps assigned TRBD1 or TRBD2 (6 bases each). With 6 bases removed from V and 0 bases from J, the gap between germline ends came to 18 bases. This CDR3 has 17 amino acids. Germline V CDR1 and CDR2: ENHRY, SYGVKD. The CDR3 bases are TGTGCCATCAGCGGGGGCCCTACCACTTCCTCCTACAATGAGCAGTTCTTC. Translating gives CAISGGPTTSSYNEQFF.